What follows are 25 T cell receptor beta chains derived from one specimen sequenced in a study of OX40 agonist ivuxolimab in advanced cancers. Generated by immunoSEQ multiplex PCR, the TCRdb table keeps only in-frame clones and is missing some. This sample has about 62,000 clones, with nearly 95% found just once. The sample here was CD4+ or CD8+ T cells sorted from blood, taken in a trial of the OX40 agonist ivuxolimab. Receptor source: an adult with an advanced solid tumor such as melanoma, head and neck, liver or kidney cancer.

The V and J genes are TRBV5-4 and TRBJ1-2; D possibly corresponds to TRBD1 (6 bases). Deletions cut 0 bases from V and 8 bases from J, with 17 bases between. Germline CDR1 and CDR2: SGHNT and YYREEE (reference sequence). CDR3 length: 15 amino acids. The CDR3 sequence: CASSLVTGPKSGYTF. Here the CDR3 DNA reads TGTGCCAGCAGCTTGGTGACAGGACCAAAGTCGGGCTACACCTTC.

The rearrangement joins TRBV11-1 to TRBJ1-2, with D tentatively TRBD1 (5 bases). Trimming pared 3 bases from V and 3 bases from J, leaving 8 bases between. Per the germline V gene, CDR1 is SGHAT and CDR2 is FQDESV (reference sequence). This CDR3 is built from 13 residues. The CDR3 loop is CASSFGAYYGYTF. The CDR3 DNA follows: TGTGCCAGCAGCTTCGGGGCTTACTATGGCTACACCTTC.

The rearrangement uses TRBV4-1 and TRBJ1-4; D gene unclear. V lost 4 bases to trimming and J lost 7 bases, with 7 bases between them. Germline CDR1 is MGHRA and CDR2 is YSYEKL. This CDR3 spans 12 amino acids. The CDR3 region is CASSRGSEKLFF. The DNA for the CDR3 is TGCGCCAGCAGCCGTGGGAGTGAAAAACTGTTTTTT.

CDR3 in DNA: TGTGCCAGCAGCTTAAACGGGGGGGCCACAGATACGCAGTATTTT. This sequence encodes CASSLNGGATDTQYF. The V call is TRBV13, the J call TRBJ2-3; 8 bases map to TRBD2. Germline CDR1 PRHDT, CDR2 FYEKMQ (reference sequence). V lost 2 bases and J lost 2; bases outside the gene matches: 3. The CDR3 consists of 15 residues.

This rearrangement joins TRBV6-1 to TRBJ1-4; a weak D match, TRBD1 (6 bases). This CDR3 spans 15 amino acids. V shed 6 bases and J shed 6 bases, with 17 bases lying between them. The V gene's germline CDR1 is MNHNS and CDR2 SASEGT. The CDR3 region is CASREIPDSYEKLFF. In nucleotides, the CDR3 is TGTGCCAGCAGAGAAATACCGGACAGTTATGAAAAACTGTTTTTT.

The CDR3 region is CASSGYRGRVTNEKLFF. The CDR3 DNA reads TGTGCCAGCAGCGGATACAGGGGGCGAGTGACTAATGAAAAACTGTTTTTT. The chain uses TRBV7-6 and TRBJ1-4, with TRBD1 identical over 9 bases. Germline V CDR1 and CDR2: SGHVS, FNYEAQ. The CDR3 length is 17 residues. V was clipped by 5 bases and J by 2 bases; unmatched bases: 9.

This clone has a single count. This chain links TRBV5-4 with TRBJ2-1; 9 nucleotides agree with TRBD2. The CDR3 extends over 13 amino acids. The junction had 6 bases not matched to a gene; V was cut back by 3 bases and J by 11 bases. CDR1 SGHNT and CDR2 YYREEE come from the germline V gene (reference sequence). The CDR3 bases are TGTGCCAGCAGCTGGGGTAGCGGGAGCCAGCAGTTCTTC. Protein: CASSWGSGSQQFF.

The chain has TRBV10-2 and TRBJ2-7; D is uncertain. This CDR3 has 13 residues. Looked up from germline, CDR1 is WSHSY and CDR2 is SAAADI. The V end was cut by 0 bases, the J end by 7 bases, with 10 bases between. CDR3 region: CASSESMVLEQYF. The CDR3 DNA follows: TGCGCCAGCAGTGAGTCGATGGTGTTGGAGCAGTACTTC.

The chain is built from TRBV5-1 and TRBJ1-1, with 12 positions matching TRBD1. Trimming cost V 0 bases and J 1 base; bases outside gene matches: 7. CDR3 length: 18 residues. CDR1 is SGHRS, CDR2 YFSETQ, per germline. This CDR3 reads CASSLDPGQGAWNTEAFF. The CDR3 nucleotides are TGCGCCAGCAGCTTGGATCCGGGACAGGGGGCGTGGAACACTGAAGCTTTCTTT.

J is TRBJ1-1 and V is TRBV4-1; no reliable D call. From germline, CDR1 is MGHRA and CDR2 YSYEKL. Deletions cut 3 bases from V and 4 bases from J, with 9 bases between. The CDR3 covers 13 residues. Written as DNA, the CDR3 is TGCGCCAGCAGCCATCGGATTGCCACTGAAGCTTTCTTT. Its protein is CASSHRIATEAFF.

The rearrangement joins TRBV7-2 to TRBJ2-7, with D possibly being TRBD2 (5 bases). V dropped 8 bases and J dropped 1 base, with 15 bases sitting between them. The CDR3 runs 14 residues. Germline CDR1 and CDR2: SGHTA and FQGNSA. CDR3: CASLGFSDSYEQYF. The CDR3 region has the DNA TGTGCCAGCCTCGGTTTTAGCGATTCCTACGAGCAGTACTTC.

This clone has just a few counts. V is TRBV4-2 and J is TRBJ2-7; 10 bases align to TRBD2. V was pared by 0 bases and J by 7 bases, with 6 bases of the junction left unmatched. CDR3 size: 15 residues. Germline values: CDR1 LGHNA, CDR2 YNFKEQ. CDR3 DNA: TGTGCCAGCAGCCAAGACCCGGGACTAGCGTGGGAGCAGTACTTC. Amino acid sequence: CASSQDPGLAWEQYF.

Relative to its sample, this clone is medium-sized (0.01 to 0.1%). The chain carries TRBV11-2 and TRBJ2-7; no reliable D call. Trimming removed 1 base at V and 2 bases at J, with 9 bases between. The germline V gene encodes CDR1 SGHAT and CDR2 FQNNGV. There are 14 residues in the CDR3. The CDR3 nucleotides are TGTGCCAGCAGCTTAGGGGTAGGGCCCTACGAGCAGTACTTC. This encodes CASSLGVGPYEQYF.

The V gene is TRBV13, the J gene TRBJ1-2, with 8 bases that match TRBD1. Germline values: CDR1 PRHDT, CDR2 FYEKMQ (reference sequence). Trimming took 7 bases from V and 4 from J; bases not matched to a gene: 5. The CDR3 runs to 13 residues. The CDR3 DNA follows: TGTGCCAGCAACAAAGACAGGGGCTATGGCTACACCTTC. It is translated as CASNKDRGYGYTF.

The CDR3 nucleotides read TGTGCCAGCAGTTTGTTAGCATCACCCCTCCACTTT. It specifies CASSLLASPLHF. The chain links TRBV27 to TRBJ1-6, with D unresolved. The V and J ends lost 3 bases and 10 bases respectively, with 7 bases between them. Per the germline V gene, CDR1 is MNHEY and CDR2 is SMNVEV (reference sequence). CDR3 length: 12 residues.

V is TRBV7-3 and J is TRBJ2-1; 12 nucleotides agree with TRBD1. V lost 5 bases and J lost 7; bases outside the gene matches: 6. The germline V gene encodes CDR1 SGHTA and CDR2 FQGTGA. The CDR3 contains 15 residues. For the CDR3, the DNA is TGTGCCAGCAGCCTCGGGACAGGGGGCTTGAATGAGCAGTTCTTC. The encoded protein is CASSLGTGGLNEQFF.

DNA of the CDR3: TGCGCCAGCGGTACCACAAACAATGAGCAGTTCTTC. Protein product: CASGTTNNEQFF. The V call is TRBV10-1, the J call TRBJ2-1; unclear D gene. This CDR3 has 12 residues. V was trimmed by 8 bases and J by 5 bases, leaving 10 bases between them. CDR1 WNHNN and CDR2 SYGVQD come from the germline V gene (reference sequence).

The chain links TRBV6-4 to TRBJ1-4; D is possibly TRBD1 (5 bases). CDR1 and CDR2 (germline): MRHNA, SNTAGT. V lost 8 bases to trimming and J lost 4 bases, with 17 bases between them. This CDR3 comprises 15 residues. Written as DNA, the CDR3 is TGTGCCAGCGGGGGAAACCGGGATCTTAATGAAAAACTGTTTTTT. Protein: CASGGNRDLNEKLFF.

The chain recombines TRBV27 with TRBJ1-2; 7 bases agree with TRBD1. With 5 bases clipped from V and 1 base from J, the junction kept 1 base outside the gene matches. Germline V gives CDR1 MNHEY, CDR2 SMNVEV (reference sequence). The CDR3 length is 13 residues. This CDR3 is CASSRQGNYGYTF. The CDR3 DNA follows: TGTGCCAGCAGTAGACAGGGTAACTATGGCTACACCTTC.

The V call is TRBV2, the J call TRBJ1-5, with no clear D. Trimming took 6 bases from V and 3 from J, leaving 12 bases between them. The germline V gene has CDR1 SNHLY and CDR2 FYNNEI. This CDR3 is built from 14 residues. CDR3 sequence reads: CASSETEYNQPQHF. CDR3 nucleotide sequence: TGTGCCAGCAGCGAGACGGAGTACAATCAGCCCCAGCATTTT.

The chain is built from TRBV4-1 and TRBJ2-1; the match to TRBD2 covers 12 bases. The V and J ends lost 2 bases and 4 bases, in that order; junction bases with no gene match: 12. CDR3 size: 19 residues. Per the germline V gene, CDR1 is MGHRA and CDR2 is YSYEKL. The CDR3 nucleotides read TGCGCCAGCAGCCAACTTCTAGCGGGAGGGGTCCCAAATTACAATGAGCAGTTCTTC. Protein product: CASSQLLAGGVPNYNEQFF.

Only one count was recorded for this clone. The chain carries TRBV29-1 and TRBJ1-4; no definite D call. Trimming took 5 bases from V and 7 from J, leaving 14 bases between them. The CDR3 contains 13 residues. The germline gives CDR1 SQVTM, CDR2 ANQGSEA. CDR3 coding DNA: TGCAGCGTTCCGGACCCTGGAGGTGAAAAACTGTTTTTT. As protein: CSVPDPGGEKLFF.

The J gene is TRBJ2-2, the V gene TRBV6-6; no firm D call. Germline V lookup: CDR1 MNHNY, CDR2 SVGAGI (reference sequence). The CDR3 is 12 residues long. The V end was cut by 8 bases, the J end by 7 bases, with 11 bases between. The CDR3 DNA reads as TGTGCCAGCTGTATGGTTGTCGGGGAGCTGTTTTTT. Its translation: CASCMVVGELFF.

This clone was recorded a few times. The V and J genes are TRBV30 and TRBJ2-1; D uncertain. The V end was cut by 2 bases, the J end by 6 bases, with 11 bases between. The germline V gene has CDR1 GTSNPN and CDR2 SVGIG (reference sequence). CDR3 length: 13 residues. CDR3 residues: CAWSSVRSNEQFF. CDR3 bases: TGTGCCTGGAGTTCGGTTAGATCCAATGAGCAGTTCTTC. Combining the CDR3 with reference TRBV30 and TRBJ2-1 gives the whole variable domain SQTIHQWPATLVQPVGSPLSLECTVEGTSNPNLYWYRQAAGRGLQLLFYSVGIGQISSEVPQNLSASRPQDRQFILSSKKLLLSDSGFYLCAWSSVRSNEQFFGPGTRLTVL.

The genes are TRBV4-1 and TRBJ1-5; D ambiguous. Trimming took 0 bases from V and 0 from J, leaving 12 bases between them. Germline V gene sequence: CDR1 MGHRA, CDR2 YSYEKL. The CDR3 is 17 amino acids. This chain's CDR3 is CASSQDRTTYSNQPQHF. The CDR3, as DNA: TGCGCCAGCAGCCAAGATCGAACGACTTATAGCAATCAGCCCCAGCATTTT.